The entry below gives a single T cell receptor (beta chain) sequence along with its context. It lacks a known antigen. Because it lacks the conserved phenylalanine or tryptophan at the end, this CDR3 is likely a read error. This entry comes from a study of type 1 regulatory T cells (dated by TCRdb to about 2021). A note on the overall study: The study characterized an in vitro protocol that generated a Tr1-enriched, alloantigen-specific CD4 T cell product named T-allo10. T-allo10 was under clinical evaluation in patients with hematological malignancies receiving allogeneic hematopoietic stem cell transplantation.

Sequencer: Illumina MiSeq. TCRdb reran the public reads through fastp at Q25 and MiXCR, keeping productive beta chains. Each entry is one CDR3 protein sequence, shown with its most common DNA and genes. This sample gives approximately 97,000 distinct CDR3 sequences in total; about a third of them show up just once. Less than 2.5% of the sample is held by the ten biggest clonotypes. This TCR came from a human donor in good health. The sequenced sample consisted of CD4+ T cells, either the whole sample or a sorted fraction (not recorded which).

The sequence in DNA is TGCGCCAGCAGCACGGGCTTGAGGGAGACCCAGTACCTC. Its protein is CASSTGLRETQYL. The sequence joins TRBV23-1 to TRBJ2-5, with no D gene named confidently. TRBV23-1 is recorded as an ORF, its role being uncertain. V lost 6 bases and J lost 5 bases; the stretch between them is 13 bases long. Inclusive of both ends, the CDR3 amounts to 13 amino acids. The only DNA kept is the CDR3, 39 bases in frame from the first base.